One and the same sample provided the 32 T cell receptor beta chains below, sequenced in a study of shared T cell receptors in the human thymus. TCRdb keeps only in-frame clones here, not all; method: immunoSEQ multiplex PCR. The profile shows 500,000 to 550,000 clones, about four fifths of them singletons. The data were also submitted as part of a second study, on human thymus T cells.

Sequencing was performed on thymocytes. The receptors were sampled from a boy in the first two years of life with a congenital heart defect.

CDR3 protein: CASSFGGKTHNEQFF. CDR3 in DNA: TGTGCCAGCAGTTTCGGCGGGAAGACTCACAATGAGCAGTTCTTC. The chain has TRBV27 and TRBJ2-1; the D gene is possibly TRBD2 (6 bases). The germline V and J ends were trimmed by 3 bases and 5 bases, with 14 bases remaining between them. CDR3 length equals 15 residues. The V gene's germline CDR1 is MNHEY and CDR2 SMNVEV (reference sequence).

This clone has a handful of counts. CDR3 protein: CASSQEGKDRMNTEAFF. The CDR3 DNA reads TGCGCCAGCAGCCAAGAAGGGAAGGACAGGATGAACACTGAAGCTTTCTTT. V is TRBV4-1 and J is TRBJ1-1, with 7 bases that match TRBD1. There are 17 residues in the CDR3. In germline, CDR1 is MGHRA, CDR2 YSYEKL. The junction had 7 bases not matched to a gene; V was cut back by 0 bases and J by 0 bases.

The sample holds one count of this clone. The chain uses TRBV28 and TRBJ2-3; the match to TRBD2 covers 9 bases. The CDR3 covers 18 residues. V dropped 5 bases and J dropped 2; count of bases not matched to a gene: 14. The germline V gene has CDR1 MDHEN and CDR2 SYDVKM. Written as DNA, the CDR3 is TGTGCCAGCAGTCCCCTCCTTAGCGGGAGAGGGGACACAGATACGCAGTATTTT. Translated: CASSPLLSGRGDTDTQYF.

CDR3 nucleotide sequence: TGTGCCAGCAGCTACACCGGGGAGCTGTTTTTT. Encoded protein: CASSYTGELFF. V is TRBV27 and J is TRBJ2-2; no reliable D call. CDR3 length equals 11 residues. Trimming cost V 6 bases and J 3 bases, with 2 bases left between them. The germline V gene has CDR1 MNHEY and CDR2 SMNVEV (reference sequence).

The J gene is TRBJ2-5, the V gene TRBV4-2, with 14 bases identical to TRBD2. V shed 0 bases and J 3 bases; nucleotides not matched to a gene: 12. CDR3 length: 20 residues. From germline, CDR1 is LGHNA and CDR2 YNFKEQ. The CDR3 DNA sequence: TGTGCCAGCAGCCAAGAGTTCGGGACTAGCGGGAGCTACGGGAAAGAGACCCAGTACTTC. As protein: CASSQEFGTSGSYGKETQYF.

The CDR3 coding sequence is TGTGCCAGCAGCCCACCAGCGGGGCGGGGCAGCACAGATACGCAGTATTTT. This translates into CASSPPAGRGSTDTQYF. The rearrangement links TRBV7-6 to TRBJ2-3; 7 bases line up with TRBD2. The CDR3 runs 17 residues. The V segment lost 5 bases and the J segment 0 bases; nucleotides outside the gene matches: 11. Germline CDR1 reads SGHVS; CDR2 reads FNYEAQ.

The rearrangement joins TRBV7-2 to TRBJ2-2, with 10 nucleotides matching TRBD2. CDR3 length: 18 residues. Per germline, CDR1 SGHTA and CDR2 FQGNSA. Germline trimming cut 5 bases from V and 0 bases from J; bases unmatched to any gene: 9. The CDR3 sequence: CASSRITSGNANTGELFF. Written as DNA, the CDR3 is TGTGCCAGCAGCCGAATTACTAGCGGGAACGCGAACACCGGGGAGCTGTTTTTT.

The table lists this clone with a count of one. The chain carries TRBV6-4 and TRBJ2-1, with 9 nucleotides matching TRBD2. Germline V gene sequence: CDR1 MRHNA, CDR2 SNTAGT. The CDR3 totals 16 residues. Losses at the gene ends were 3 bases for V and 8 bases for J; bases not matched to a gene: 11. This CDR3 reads CASSEEPGLAVDEQFF. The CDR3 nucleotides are TGTGCCAGCAGTGAAGAGCCGGGACTAGCTGTGGATGAGCAGTTCTTC.

As DNA, the CDR3 is TGCGCCAGCAGCTGTCCAGCGGGAGAAACGAGTAGAGAGCAGTACTTC. It yields the protein CASSCPAGETSREQYF. The chain is built from TRBV5-1 and TRBJ2-7; 8 nucleotides align to TRBD2. Germline CDR1 and CDR2: SGHRS and YFSETQ. V gave up 3 bases and J gave up 7 bases; unmatched junction bases: 15. The CDR3 is 16 amino acids. The whole variable domain, filled in from reference TRBV5-1 and TRBJ2-7, reads KAGVTQTPRYLIKTRGQQVTLSCSPISGHRSVSWYQQTPGQGLQFLFEYFSETQRNKGNFPGRFSGRQFSNSRSEMNVSTLELGDSALYLCASSCPAGETSREQYFGPGTRLTVT.

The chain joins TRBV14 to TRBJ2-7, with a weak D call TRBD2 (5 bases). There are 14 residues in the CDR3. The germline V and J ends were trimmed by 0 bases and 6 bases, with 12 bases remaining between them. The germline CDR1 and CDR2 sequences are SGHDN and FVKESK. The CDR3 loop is CASSQDPRRAEQYF. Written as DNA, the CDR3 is TGTGCCAGCAGCCAAGATCCCCGGCGGGCCGAGCAGTACTTC.

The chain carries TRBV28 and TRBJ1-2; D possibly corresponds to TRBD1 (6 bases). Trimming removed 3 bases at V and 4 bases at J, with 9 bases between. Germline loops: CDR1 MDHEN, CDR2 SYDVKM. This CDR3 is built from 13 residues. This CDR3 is CASSFRGSYGYTF. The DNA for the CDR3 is TGTGCCAGCAGTTTCAGGGGCAGCTATGGCTACACCTTC.

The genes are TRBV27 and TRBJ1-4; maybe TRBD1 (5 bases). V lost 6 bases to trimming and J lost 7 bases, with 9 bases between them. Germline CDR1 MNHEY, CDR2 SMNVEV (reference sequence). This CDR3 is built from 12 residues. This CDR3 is CASRARVEKLFF. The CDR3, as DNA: TGTGCCAGCAGAGCCAGGGTTGAAAAACTGTTTTTT.

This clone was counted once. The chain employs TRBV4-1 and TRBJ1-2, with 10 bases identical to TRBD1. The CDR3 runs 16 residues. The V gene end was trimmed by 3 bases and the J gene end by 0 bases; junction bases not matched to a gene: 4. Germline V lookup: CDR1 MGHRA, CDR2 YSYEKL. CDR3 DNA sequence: TGCGCCAGCAGCCAGACAGGGGGCCAAGCTAACTATGGCTACACCTTC. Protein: CASSQTGGQANYGYTF.

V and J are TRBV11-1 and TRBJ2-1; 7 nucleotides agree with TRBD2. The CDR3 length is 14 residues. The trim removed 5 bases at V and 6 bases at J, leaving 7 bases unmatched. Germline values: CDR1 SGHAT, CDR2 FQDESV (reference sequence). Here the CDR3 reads CASSPKRDGNEQFF. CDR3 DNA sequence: TGTGCCAGCAGCCCAAAGCGGGACGGCAATGAGCAGTTCTTC.

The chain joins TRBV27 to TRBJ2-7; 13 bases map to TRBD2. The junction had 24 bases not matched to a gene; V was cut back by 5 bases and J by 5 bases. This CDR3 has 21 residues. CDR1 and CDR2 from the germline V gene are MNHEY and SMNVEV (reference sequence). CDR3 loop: CASSPFHLTSGRLGVIHEQYF. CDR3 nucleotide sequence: TGTGCCAGCAGTCCGTTCCATTTGACTAGCGGGAGGCTCGGTGTCATACACGAGCAGTACTTC.

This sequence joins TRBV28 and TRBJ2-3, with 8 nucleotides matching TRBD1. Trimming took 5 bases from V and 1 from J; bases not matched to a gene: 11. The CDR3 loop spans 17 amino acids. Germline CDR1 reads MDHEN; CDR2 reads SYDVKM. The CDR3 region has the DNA TGTGCCAGCAGTCGACAGGGGACCGAAGGCGGCACAGATACGCAGTATTTT. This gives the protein CASSRQGTEGGTDTQYF.

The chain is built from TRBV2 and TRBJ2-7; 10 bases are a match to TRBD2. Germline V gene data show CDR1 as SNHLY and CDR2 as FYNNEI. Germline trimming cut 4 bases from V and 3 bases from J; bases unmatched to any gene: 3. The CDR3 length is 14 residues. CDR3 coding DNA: TGTGCCAGCAGTGGAACTAGCGGGATCTACGAGCAGTACTTC. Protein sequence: CASSGTSGIYEQYF.

CDR3 residues: CASSLRLALREGQETQYF. The CDR3 coding sequence is TGTGCCAGCAGTTTACGACTAGCTCTGCGGGAGGGCCAAGAGACCCAGTACTTC. V is TRBV27 and J is TRBJ2-5; TRBD2 aligns across 9 bases. This CDR3 is built from 18 residues. Germline lookup yields CDR1 MNHEY and CDR2 SMNVEV (reference sequence). J lost 1 base, V lost 2 bases, and 11 bases had no gene match.

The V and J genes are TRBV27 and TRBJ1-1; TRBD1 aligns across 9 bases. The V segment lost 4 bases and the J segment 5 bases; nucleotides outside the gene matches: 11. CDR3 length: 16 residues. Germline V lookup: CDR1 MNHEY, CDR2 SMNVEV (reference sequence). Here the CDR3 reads CASSSQPTGGKTEAFF. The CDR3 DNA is TGTGCCAGCAGTTCTCAACCGACAGGGGGAAAAACTGAAGCTTTCTTT.

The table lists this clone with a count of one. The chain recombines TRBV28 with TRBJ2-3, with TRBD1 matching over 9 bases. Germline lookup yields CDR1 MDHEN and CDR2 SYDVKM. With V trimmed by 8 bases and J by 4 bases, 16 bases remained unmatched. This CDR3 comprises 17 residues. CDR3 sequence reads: CASGPGQGKSFADTQYF. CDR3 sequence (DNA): TGTGCCAGCGGTCCGGGACAGGGTAAAAGCTTCGCAGATACGCAGTATTTT.

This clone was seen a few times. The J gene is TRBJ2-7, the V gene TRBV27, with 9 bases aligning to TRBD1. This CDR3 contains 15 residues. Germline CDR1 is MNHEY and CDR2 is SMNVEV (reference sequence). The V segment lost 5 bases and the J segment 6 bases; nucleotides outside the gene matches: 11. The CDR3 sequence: CASSPWTGEASEQYF. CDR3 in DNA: TGTGCCAGCAGTCCCTGGACAGGGGAGGCAAGCGAGCAGTACTTC.

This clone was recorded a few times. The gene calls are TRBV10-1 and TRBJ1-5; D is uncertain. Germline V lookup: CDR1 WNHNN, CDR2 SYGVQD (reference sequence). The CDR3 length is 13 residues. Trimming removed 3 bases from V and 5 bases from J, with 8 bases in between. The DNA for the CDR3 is TGCGCCAGCAGTGAACTGGGCGATCAGCCCCAGCATTTT. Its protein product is CASSELGDQPQHF.

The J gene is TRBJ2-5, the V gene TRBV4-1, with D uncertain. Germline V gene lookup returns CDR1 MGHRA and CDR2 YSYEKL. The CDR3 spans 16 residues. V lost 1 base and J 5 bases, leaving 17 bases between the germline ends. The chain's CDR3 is CASSQAAALYEETQYF. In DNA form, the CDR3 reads TGCGCCAGCAGCCAAGCCGCCGCCCTTTACGAGGAGACCCAGTACTTC.

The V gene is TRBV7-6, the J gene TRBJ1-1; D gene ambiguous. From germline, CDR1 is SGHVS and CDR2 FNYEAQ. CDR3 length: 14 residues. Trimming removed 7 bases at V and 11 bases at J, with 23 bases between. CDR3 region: CASTWRRDTVCAFF. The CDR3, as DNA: TGTGCCAGCACCTGGCGTCGAGATACAGTGTGCGCTTTCTTT.

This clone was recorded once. CDR3 in DNA: TGTGCCAGCAGCTCGAACCCGGGGGGCAAGGCTGAAGCTTTCTTT. This encodes CASSSNPGGKAEAFF. The V and J genes are TRBV28 and TRBJ1-1; D possibly corresponds to TRBD1 (6 bases). Germline V CDR1 and CDR2: MDHEN, SYDVKM. The CDR3 is 15 amino acids. V lost 6 bases to trimming and J lost 6 bases, with 20 bases between them.

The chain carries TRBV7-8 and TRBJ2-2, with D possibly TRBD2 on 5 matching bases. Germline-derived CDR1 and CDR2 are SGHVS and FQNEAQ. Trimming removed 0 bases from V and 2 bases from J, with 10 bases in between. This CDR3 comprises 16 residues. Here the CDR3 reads CASSLAGSRNTGELFF. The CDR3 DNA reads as TGTGCCAGCAGCTTAGCGGGGAGTCGAAACACCGGGGAGCTGTTTTTT.

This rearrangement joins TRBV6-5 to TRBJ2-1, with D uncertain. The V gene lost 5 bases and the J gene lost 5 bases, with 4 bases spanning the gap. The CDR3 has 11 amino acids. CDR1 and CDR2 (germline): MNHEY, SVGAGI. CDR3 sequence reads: CASSPNNEQFF. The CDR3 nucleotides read TGTGCCAGCAGTCCAAACAATGAGCAGTTCTTC.

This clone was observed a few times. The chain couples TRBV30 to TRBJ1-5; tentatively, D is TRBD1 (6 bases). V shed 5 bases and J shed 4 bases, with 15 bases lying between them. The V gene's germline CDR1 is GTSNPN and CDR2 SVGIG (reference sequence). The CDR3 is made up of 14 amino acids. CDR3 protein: CAWESGDFNQPQHF. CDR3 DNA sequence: TGTGCCTGGGAATCAGGGGATTTTAATCAGCCCCAGCATTTT.

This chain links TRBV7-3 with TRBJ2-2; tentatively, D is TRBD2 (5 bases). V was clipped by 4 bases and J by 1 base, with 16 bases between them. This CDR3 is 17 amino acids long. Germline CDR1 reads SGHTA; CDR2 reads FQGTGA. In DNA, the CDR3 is TGTGCCAGCAGCTCGATGGACTCGGCAGTGAACACCGGGGAGCTGTTTTTT. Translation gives CASSSMDSAVNTGELFF. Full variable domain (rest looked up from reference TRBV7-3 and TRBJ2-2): GAGVSQTPSNKVTEKGKYVELRCDPISGHTALYWYRQSLGQGPEFLIYFQGTGAADDSGLPNDRFFAVRPEGSVSTLKIQRTERGDSAVYLCASSSMDSAVNTGELFFGEGSRLTVL.

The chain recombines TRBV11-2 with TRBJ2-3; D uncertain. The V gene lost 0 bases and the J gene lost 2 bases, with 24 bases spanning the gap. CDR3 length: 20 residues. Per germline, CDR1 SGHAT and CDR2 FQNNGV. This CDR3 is CASSLDLIISGHLYTDTQYF. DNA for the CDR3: TGTGCCAGCAGCTTAGATCTAATAATATCGGGTCACCTTTACACAGATACGCAGTATTTT.

CDR3 in amino acids: CASSGLAGVLGTQYF. Written as DNA, the CDR3 is TGTGCCAGCAGCGGACTAGCGGGAGTCCTTGGGACGCAGTATTTT. The chain employs TRBV7-2 and TRBJ2-3, with 13 bases identical to TRBD2. J was trimmed by 9 bases and V by 5 bases; bases with no gene match: 8. From germline, CDR1 is SGHTA and CDR2 FQGNSA. The CDR3 has 15 residues.

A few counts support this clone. This CDR3 reads CASSSHHLLTSGRACDTDTQYF. Here the CDR3 DNA reads TGCGCCAGCAGCTCCCATCATCTCTTGACTAGCGGGAGGGCCTGTGACACAGATACGCAGTATTTT. This chain links TRBV4-1 with TRBJ2-3; 14 bases fit TRBD2. V lost 5 bases, J lost 2 bases, and 21 bases stayed unmatched. Germline V gene lookup returns CDR1 MGHRA and CDR2 YSYEKL. The CDR3 extends over 22 amino acids.